This TCR beta chain is drawn from a study of cytomegalovirus exposure and HLA in healthy donors (dated by TCRdb to about 2017). Context from the whole study: In an earlier analysis of some 610 of the donors, 276 Gb of sequence data and about 110 million unique TCR beta sequences from some 170 million T cells were reported. An earlier analysis of about 600 of the donors used high-throughput TCR beta sequencing to judge whether each TCR beta V gene segment behaved as functional or pseudogenic. Five DR-DQ haplotypes were treated as single units for association and clustering because of strong linkage in the cohort. A later analysis re-examined previously published TCR beta repertoires from over 500 donors and added high-resolution HLA genotyping to investigate patterns of TCR occurrence. Donor age, sex, ethnicity and CMV serostatus were compiled alongside the repertoire data. Among the roughly 370 genotyped donors, around 81% belonged to the genetic ancestry cluster associated with self-reported Caucasian donors. The study aimed to test whether signatures of past pathogen exposure could be identified by cataloging public T cell receptors. In the later analysis, no new phenotypic data were used to find candidate immune exposures; instead, reliance was placed on TCR beta sequences and their occurrence across donors. The study combined high-throughput TCR immunosequencing, statistical association of individual TCRs with disease status, and machine learning to predict cytomegalovirus infection status. HLA typing included class I and class II loci at four-digit resolution. The study used immunosequencing to profile the T cell repertoires of approximately 650 subjects and linked those repertoires to cytomegalovirus serostatus. Every repertoire in the discovery cohort had been generated on one and the same sequencing platform. Roughly 300 gigabases of sequencing data and some 85 million unique TCR sequences were included in an early release covering about 700 HLA-typed donors. Genome-wide SNP genotypes for about three fifths of the roughly 670 donors were used in a later genetic analysis, which treated that subset as a discovery cohort. The number of donors typed differed by locus, with 629-630 for A, B, C, DRB1 and DQB1, around 520 for DQA1, nearly 610 for DPA1, and 400 to 490 for DPB1. Among roughly 400 genotyped donors of the cohort, an average of roughly 240,000 unique TCR beta nucleotide sequences were sequenced per donor, roughly a sixth of them non-productive. Along with the approximately 650-subject first cohort, a separate validation cohort of 120 different subjects was used. Results and caveats for the whole study, not just this receptor: A later analysis found that TCR association rates varied across HLA loci, with DRB1 alleles showing the most associated TCRs and HLA-C alleles the fewest. A group of highly shared sequence variants was considered likely to be a technical artifact of the sequencing pipeline. In a later analysis, HLA-associated TCR beta chains showed more clonal expansion and lower generation probabilities than non-associated chains that were equally common. The classifier was reported to diagnose cytomegalovirus status with high specificity and sensitivity in both the original cohort and the validation cohort. Most TCR sequences were observed very rarely across donors, whereas some public TCRs were present in many individuals. An earlier analysis of 587 of the donors showed that most TCR beta V segments appeared in productive rearrangements either about 87% or about 30% of the time, which broadly matched IMGT annotations. Because HLA typing was missing for some donors at each locus, association tests included only the typed subset. V-gene and J-gene trimming of TCR beta chains was associated with a missense DCLRE1C variant in a later genetic analysis, and the association was replicated in an independent cohort. Linkage disequilibrium might explain the correlated functional status among segregating V segments, but an unknown experimental factor could not be ruled out. A total of around 150 TCR beta chains were listed by the study as associated with cytomegalovirus. Presence/absence analyses assumed roughly uniform sequencing depth across donors, an assumption that may not hold. A further reported finding was that TCR beta sequences accurately predicted the HLA-A and HLA-B alleles for most subjects in the first cohort. At a false discovery rate of 0.05, a later analysis linked 16,951 TCR beta sequences to specific HLA alleles. This cohort had only TCR beta chains sequenced, and the lack of alpha or paired-chain data limited which features could be detected. The only immune exposure information available for the cohort was CMV serostatus. According to a later analysis, parvovirus B19, influenza, CMV and Epstein-Barr virus appeared linked to several top co-occurrence clusters. The 87-base-pair reads could not distinguish some IMGT-functional V segments, including TRBV6-2 and TRBV6-3, so those segments were excluded. According to a later analysis, most CMV-associated TCR beta chains appeared to be HLA-restricted, and the HLA associations seemed to be driven largely by CMV exposure. Three of the identified cytomegalovirus-associated TCR beta chains were confirmed in vitro to be specific for cytomegalovirus antigens. It was suggested by the authors that the approach could potentially be generalized to other disease states and immunological phenotypes. According to a later genetic analysis, donors in an Asian-associated ancestry cluster had fewer N-insertions in productive TCRs than the roughly 700-donor mean. Because counts were too low, seventeen rarely observed V segments, including chromosome 9 orphons, were excluded from the earlier analysis of 587 of the donors. When HLA alleles, especially DR and DQ, strongly co-occurred, TCR associations were difficult to assign to individual alleles.

The germline V gene supplies CDR1 SGHVS and CDR2 FQNEAQ. Counted from cysteine to phenylalanine, this CDR3 has 15 amino acids. Only CDR3 DNA remains: 45 bases, in frame from the first base. V is reduced by 2 bases and J by 2 bases, leaving a spacing of 13 bases between them. Of note for this clone: Its recognized antigen is unknown. There are no base qualities to consult, and no much larger clone falls within one base.

Libraries were built with the immunoSEQ multiplex PCR assay. A mixture of 60 forward primers for TCR Vbeta segments and 13 reverse primers for TCR Jbeta segments was used in the multiplex PCR. The CDR3 region of rearranged TCR beta genes was amplified from genomic DNA with a multiplex PCR assay. The amplified TCR beta libraries were sequenced on the Illumina HiSeq System as 87-base-pair reads. On the study's bioinformatics: A later analysis counted about 76 million unique TCR beta chains across the 500 to 850 repertoires, and roughly 11 million of these chains were shared by at least two donors. Raw reads were error-corrected and collapsed into unique sequences by a nearest-neighbor algorithm in which closely related sequences were merged to remove PCR and sequencing errors. V, D and J gene segments were assigned by aligning CDR3 sequences to IMGT reference sequences. For a sequence to be retained, at least a six-nucleotide match to both a V gene segment and a J gene segment was required. Rearrangements were called productive when the CDR3 lacked stop codons and stayed in frame with V and J; all others were non-productive. CDR3 was defined according to IMGT convention as the region running from the second conserved V-encoded cysteine to the conserved J-encoded phenylalanine. The earlier analysis of about 530 of the donors excluded any sequence lacking an unambiguous match to a single V gene segment. In an earlier analysis of around 600 of the donors, V segments were called functional above 56.7% productive rearrangements and were called segregating when the between-donor standard deviation exceeded 5%. To diagnose cytomegalovirus status from the catalog of TCR beta chain sequences, a statistical classification framework was built. V and J gene assignment, in a later analysis, came from comparing TCR nucleotide sequences with IMGT/GENE-DB human TR gene sequences. The TCRdist pipeline was used in a later analysis to assign CDR3 sequences and most-parsimonious VDJ recombination scenarios. In a later analysis, each TCR beta chain was defined by its CDR3 amino acid sequence together with its V-gene family, and reads without a unique V-gene family were excluded. A later analysis removed 550 to 650 highly shared, low-generation-probability nucleotide sequences to deal with suspected cross-contamination and a sequencing artifact. In a later analysis, a clonal expansion index for each public chain was calculated from normalized within-repertoire ranks of inferred template counts. A later analysis computed generation probabilities with a VDJ recombination model fitted to out-of-frame rearrangements, and checked the results against IGoR. In a later analysis, hypergeometric tests were used to score TCR-TCR, TCR-HLA and TCR-CMV co-occurrence, with a repertoire-size bias correction applied to TCR pairs. False discovery rates were estimated in a later analysis by permuting HLA or CMV assignments 20 times. In a later analysis, co-occurring TCRs were grouped using DBSCAN, and TCRdist sequence similarity was added for clustering within HLA-allele-positive subsets. For co-occurrence clustering, repertoires with fewer than 30,000 or more than 120,000 public chains were excluded, along with 4 to 6 repertoires with anomalous nucleotide sharing. TCRdb limited this immuneACCESS table to in-frame rearrangements with V and J called. A share of clones is missing; checked studies link under half to unresolved V genes, and the rest is unexplained. V and J calls and clone size are as listed in that table; D and trimming were resolved from the DNA. The sample profile shows about 180,000 clones; over 70% of them were found once. The top ten clones comprise approximately 1.4% of the sample.

In total, approximately 610 healthy bone marrow donors made up the cohort. At the time of sampling, all cohort members were nominally healthy, though unrecorded immune exposures were likely present. The donor tested CMV seronegative and was one of the 352 seronegative cohort members. Each donor provided a peripheral blood sample, and peripheral blood mononuclear cells were used for TCR beta sequencing. Genomic DNA was extracted from the blood cell samples with the Qiagen DNeasy Blood Extraction Kit. The sequence derives from a man younger than 35 in good health and CMV-seronegative. Sequencing was carried out using PBMCs. The receptor chain draws on TRBV7-8 and TRBJ2-7; a tentative D call is TRBD1 (6 bases match). CDR3 sequence: CASSLSGGHTYEQYF. The bases are TGTGCCAGCAGCTTATCTGGGGGACATACCTACGAGCAGTACTTC. The reference TRBV7-8 and TRBJ2-7 proteins fill in what lies around the CDR3, so the full variable domain reads GAGVSQSPRYKVAKRGQDVALRCDPISGHVSLFWYQQALGQGPEFLTYFQNEAQLDKSGLPSDRFFAERPEGSVSTLKIQRTQQEDSAVYLCASSLSGGHTYEQYFGPGTRLTVT.